This TCR beta chain was retrieved from a study of cytomegalovirus exposure and HLA in healthy donors. The V gene end was trimmed by 0 bases and the J gene end by 7 bases; junction bases not matched to a gene: 10. The germline CDR1 and CDR2 sequences are LGHNA and YSLEER. There are 16 residues in the CDR3. PCR primers comprised 60 Vbeta and 13 Jbeta primers. The table came from immunoSEQ multiplex PCR; TCRdb's copy has only in-frame clones and leaves some out. Of about 100,000 clones listed, roughly 75% are singletons. This chain uses TRBV4-3 with TRBJ1-2, with 8 bases matching TRBD1. The sequenced sample consisted of PBMCs. The source of this sequence is a woman under 30 in good health and CMV-seropositive. CDR3 region: CASSQDTARGHSGYTF. In DNA form, the CDR3 reads TGCGCCAGCAGCCAAGATACAGCCAGGGGGCACAGTGGCTACACCTTC.